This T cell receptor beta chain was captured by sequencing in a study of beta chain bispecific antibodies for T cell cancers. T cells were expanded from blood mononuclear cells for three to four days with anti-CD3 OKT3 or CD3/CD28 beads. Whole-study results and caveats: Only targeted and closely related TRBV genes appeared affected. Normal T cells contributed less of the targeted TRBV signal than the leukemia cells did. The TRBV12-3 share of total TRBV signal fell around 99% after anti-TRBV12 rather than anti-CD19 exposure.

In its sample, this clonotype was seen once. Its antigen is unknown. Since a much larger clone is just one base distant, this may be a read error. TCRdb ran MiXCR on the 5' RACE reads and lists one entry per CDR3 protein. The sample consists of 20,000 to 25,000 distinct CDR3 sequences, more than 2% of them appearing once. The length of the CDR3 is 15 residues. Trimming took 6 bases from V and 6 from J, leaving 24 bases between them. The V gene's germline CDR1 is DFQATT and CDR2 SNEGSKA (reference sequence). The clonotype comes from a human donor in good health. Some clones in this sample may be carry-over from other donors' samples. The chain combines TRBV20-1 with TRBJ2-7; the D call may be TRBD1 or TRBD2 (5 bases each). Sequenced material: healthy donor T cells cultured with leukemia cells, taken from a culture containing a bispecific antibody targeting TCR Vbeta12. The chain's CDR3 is CSARDRGGSLPEQYF. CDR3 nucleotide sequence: TGCAGTGCCCGTGACCGGGGCGGGTCTCTCCCCGAGCAGTACTTC.